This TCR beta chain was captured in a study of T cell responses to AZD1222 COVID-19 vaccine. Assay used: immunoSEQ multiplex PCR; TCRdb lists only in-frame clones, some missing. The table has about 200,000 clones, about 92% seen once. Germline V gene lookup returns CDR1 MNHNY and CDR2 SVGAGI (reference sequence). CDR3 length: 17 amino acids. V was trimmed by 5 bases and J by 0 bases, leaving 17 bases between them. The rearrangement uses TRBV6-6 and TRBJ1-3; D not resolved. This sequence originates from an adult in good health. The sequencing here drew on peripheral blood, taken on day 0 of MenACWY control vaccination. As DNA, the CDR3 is TGTGCCAGCAGTCGGAAGGGCAGCCGTTACTCTGGAAACACCATATATTTT. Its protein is CASSRKGSRYSGNTIYF.